Following are 23 T cell receptor beta chains from one sample sequenced in a study of cytomegalovirus exposure and HLA in healthy donors. Primers included in the PCR were 60 Vbeta and 13 Jbeta primers. Sequenced by immunoSEQ multiplex PCR; TCRdb stores in-frame clones only, minus some. This repertoire shows about 170,000 clones, around four fifths found once; its top ten account for over 2.5%. The sequencing sample was made of PBMCs. The receptors were sampled from a female donor in good health and CMV-seronegative.

The genes are TRBV9 and TRBJ2-7, with no clear D. The V end lost 0 bases, the J end lost 3 bases, and 13 bases lay between the germline ends. Germline CDR1 is SGDLS and CDR2 is YYNGEE. The CDR3 is made up of 15 amino acids. The CDR3 DNA reads TGTGCCAGCAGCGTAGGTTCTATGGGCTACTACGAGCAGTACTTC. Residues: CASSVGSMGYYEQYF.

V gene TRBV4-3 combines with J gene TRBJ2-3, with TRBD2 identical over 9 bases. Unmatched junction bases numbered 9, after V lost 3 bases and J lost 5 bases. Looked up from germline, CDR1 is LGHNA and CDR2 is YSLEER. The CDR3 sequence is 16 residues long. The CDR3: CASSHVSGGEGDTQYF. The CDR3 DNA reads as TGCGCCAGCAGCCATGTTAGCGGGGGTGAGGGAGATACGCAGTATTTT.

This sequence joins TRBV7-6 and TRBJ2-7; 7 bases match TRBD1. The germline CDR1 and CDR2 sequences are SGHVS and FNYEAQ. The CDR3 extends over 12 amino acids. Losses at the gene ends were 1 base for V and 6 bases for J; bases not matched to a gene: 0. The DNA of the CDR3 is TGTGCCAGCAGCTTAGACAGGGGCGAGCAGTACTTC. It is translated as CASSLDRGEQYF.

The chain has TRBV20-1 and TRBJ1-1; 7 nucleotides match TRBD1. CDR1 and CDR2 from the germline V gene are DFQATT and SNEGSKA (reference sequence). V shed 5 bases and J 6 bases; nucleotides not matched to a gene: 3. This CDR3 is built from 11 residues. This chain's CDR3 is CSAYRGAEAFF. DNA of the CDR3: TGCAGTGCTTACAGGGGCGCTGAAGCTTTCTTT.

The genes are TRBV30 and TRBJ2-5; TRBD2 aligns across 11 bases. Trimming removed 1 base from V and 2 bases from J; junction bases left unmatched: 0. CDR1 is GTSNPN, CDR2 SVGIG, per germline (reference sequence). The CDR3 runs to 14 residues. The DNA for the CDR3 is TGTGCCTGGAGTGGACTAGCGGGGCAAGAGACCCAGTACTTC. It codes for CAWSGLAGQETQYF.

The chain recombines TRBV27 with TRBJ1-1, with D perhaps matching TRBD1 (5 bases). V was trimmed by 2 bases and J by 1 base, leaving 11 bases between them. The germline CDR1 and CDR2 sequences are MNHEY and SMNVEV (reference sequence). This CDR3 is 15 amino acids long. Here the CDR3 reads CASSLGGLWNTEAFF. The CDR3, as DNA: TGTGCCAGCAGTTTAGGGGGACTTTGGAACACTGAAGCTTTCTTT.

This clone was observed a handful of times. The V and J genes are TRBV2 and TRBJ2-5; 11 bases fit TRBD2. Germline values: CDR1 SNHLY, CDR2 FYNNEI. The CDR3 has 16 amino acids. V shed 6 bases, J shed 4 bases, and the junction held 10 bases outside the gene matches. CDR3 sequence: CASSPPPGLAGETQYF. CDR3 DNA sequence: TGTGCCAGCAGCCCCCCCCCTGGACTAGCGGGAGAGACCCAGTACTTC.

CDR3 loop: CASSLVPGGTPLHF. The CDR3 DNA follows: TGTGCCAGCAGCTTAGTCCCGGGGGGTACACCCCTCCACTTT. The chain employs TRBV7-2 and TRBJ1-6, with a tentative D call TRBD1 (5 bases). Germline values: CDR1 SGHTA, CDR2 FQGNSA. Trimming removed 1 base at V and 11 bases at J, with 12 bases between. The CDR3 sequence is 14 residues long.

The J gene is TRBJ1-2, the V gene TRBV28; maybe TRBD1 (5 bases). The CDR3 has 14 amino acids. V shed 5 bases and J shed 5 bases, with 15 bases lying between them. Germline V lookup: CDR1 MDHEN, CDR2 SYDVKM. The CDR3 bases are TGTGCCAGCAGTCCAGCCGGGGGGTTTTATGGCTACACCTTC. Its translation: CASSPAGGFYGYTF.

This sequence joins TRBV19 and TRBJ2-7; 14 nucleotides agree with TRBD2. Looked up from germline, CDR1 is LNHDA and CDR2 is SQIVND (reference sequence). This CDR3 has 16 amino acids. Trimming took 4 bases from V and 6 from J; bases not matched to a gene: 8. The CDR3 region is CASSTGLAGAYVEQYF. The CDR3 coding sequence is TGTGCCAGTAGTACGGGACTAGCGGGGGCGTACGTCGAGCAGTACTTC.

V usage is TRBV28 and J usage is TRBJ1-1; a possible D gene is TRBD1 (6 bases). Trimming stripped 3 bases from V and 1 base from J, with 12 bases between. Germline lookup yields CDR1 MDHEN and CDR2 SYDVKM. The CDR3 is made up of 15 amino acids. This CDR3 reads CASSLGGGANTEAFF. The CDR3 DNA reads as TGTGCCAGCAGTTTGGGAGGGGGAGCGAACACTGAAGCTTTCTTT.

This chain joins TRBV4-1 and TRBJ2-1; 14 bases match TRBD2. Losses at the gene ends were 4 bases for V and 7 bases for J; bases not matched to a gene: 9. Germline CDR1 and CDR2: MGHRA and YSYEKL. The CDR3 consists of 17 residues. The CDR3 region has the DNA TGCGCCAGCAGCCTGGCCACTCGGACTAGCGGGGGGAATGAGCAGTTCTTC. This gives the protein CASSLATRTSGGNEQFF.

The J gene is TRBJ2-5, the V gene TRBV28; D remains ambiguous. The J call is doubtful: the DNA matches TRBJ2-7 better. Germline V gives CDR1 MDHEN, CDR2 SYDVKM. This CDR3 is 14 amino acids long. The CDR3 DNA reads TGTGCCAGCAGTTTTAAGAGGAGCTCCTACGAGCAGTACTTC. This encodes CASSFKRSSYEQYF.

The chain couples TRBV14 to TRBJ2-3, with a tentative D call TRBD2 (5 bases). The V gene lost 3 bases and the J gene lost 4 bases, with 8 bases spanning the gap. This CDR3 is 13 amino acids long. CDR1 and CDR2 (germline): SGHDN, FVKESK. The CDR3 sequence is CASSHDYPDTQYF. In DNA, the CDR3 is TGTGCCAGCAGCCACGACTACCCAGATACGCAGTATTTT.

The V gene is TRBV19, the J gene TRBJ2-5; D gene unclear. The germline V gene encodes CDR1 LNHDA and CDR2 SQIVND (reference sequence). This CDR3 is built from 13 residues. The V gene lost 3 bases and the J gene lost 0 bases, with 5 bases spanning the gap. CDR3 sequence reads: CASSISDQETQYF. CDR3 DNA: TGTGCCAGTAGTATCAGCGACCAAGAGACCCAGTACTTC.

The gene calls are TRBV5-1 and TRBJ2-7; D gene unclear. Germline V gene lookup returns CDR1 SGHRS and CDR2 YFSETQ. V lost 3 bases, J lost 0 bases, and 7 bases lay in between. This CDR3 region has 13 residues. The CDR3 loop reads CASSYSNSYEQYF. The CDR3 DNA sequence: TGCGCCAGCAGCTACTCTAACTCCTACGAGCAGTACTTC. The full variable domain, rest sourced from reference TRBV5-1 and TRBJ2-7, is KAGVTQTPRYLIKTRGQQVTLSCSPISGHRSVSWYQQTPGQGLQFLFEYFSETQRNKGNFPGRFSGRQFSNSRSEMNVSTLELGDSALYLCASSYSNSYEQYFGPGTRLTVT.

This chain links TRBV19 with TRBJ1-1, with D perhaps matching TRBD1 (5 bases). This CDR3 comprises 15 residues. Germline assignment: CDR1 LNHDA and CDR2 SQIVND (reference sequence). V was cut by 2 bases and J by 4 bases, with 14 bases left in between. The CDR3: CASSIFGTLGTEAFF. As DNA, the CDR3 is TGTGCCAGTAGTATATTTGGGACTCTGGGCACTGAAGCTTTCTTT.

The rearrangement joins TRBV9 to TRBJ2-3, with 9 bases identical to TRBD2. Germline V CDR1 and CDR2: SGDLS, YYNGEE. This CDR3 has 15 residues. V was clipped by 4 bases and J by 6 bases; unmatched bases: 9. CDR3 residues: CASSFLSGGGDTQYF. CDR3 nucleotides: TGTGCCAGCAGCTTCCTTAGCGGGGGAGGGGATACGCAGTATTTT.

The V and J genes are TRBV5-1 and TRBJ2-5; the match to TRBD2 covers 8 bases. The J call is in doubt because the DNA end fits TRBJ2-7 better. The CDR3 loop spans 16 amino acids. CDR1 is SGHRS and CDR2 is YFSETQ in the germline V gene. The CDR3, as DNA: TGCGCCAGCAGCTTGGCAGCCAGCGGGAGAGGCTACGAGCAGTACTTC. This translates into CASSLAASGRGYEQYF.

V usage is TRBV30 and J usage is TRBJ2-1, with D possibly matching TRBD2 (6 bases). The CDR3 loop spans 12 amino acids. V lost 4 bases and J 6 bases, leaving 10 bases between the germline ends. Germline CDR1 is GTSNPN and CDR2 is SVGIG (reference sequence). The CDR3 loop reads CAWKGLPNEQFF. The CDR3 nucleotides are TGTGCCTGGAAGGGACTCCCCAATGAGCAGTTCTTC.

The chain links TRBV27 to TRBJ2-7; TRBD1 agrees at 10 bases. Germline V gene lookup returns CDR1 MNHEY and CDR2 SMNVEV (reference sequence). The V gene end was trimmed by 0 bases and the J gene end by 4 bases; junction bases not matched to a gene: 6. CDR3 length: 16 amino acids. The CDR3 DNA reads TGTGCCAGCAGTTTATCGGGACAGGGGTTGGGGTACGAGCAGTACTTC. Its translation: CASSLSGQGLGYEQYF.

V and J are TRBV19 and TRBJ1-6, with TRBD1 matching 7 bases. The CDR3 runs 16 residues. J gave up 3 bases and V 4 bases, and 6 bases lay outside the gene matches. CDR1 and CDR2 from the germline V gene are LNHDA and SQIVND (reference sequence). In nucleotides, the CDR3 is TGTGCCAGTAGTACCCCACAGGGGAGCTATAATTCACCCCTCCACTTT. It codes for CASSTPQGSYNSPLHF.

V usage is TRBV2 and J usage is TRBJ2-5; D is perhaps TRBD1 (8 bases). Germline V gene data show CDR1 as SNHLY and CDR2 as FYNNEI. V was shortened by 11 bases and J by 9 bases, with 22 bases between the two germline ends. This CDR3 has 13 residues. CDR3 loop: CAHRGAGAPAQYF. CDR3 DNA sequence: TGTGCCCACAGGGGGGCGGGGGCCCCTGCCCAGTACTTC.